This T cell receptor beta chain comes out of a study of molecular identifiers for immune sequencing clone quantification (dated by TCRdb to the late 2010s). The study in broad terms: For a replicate experiment, RNA from about 21,000 or 97,000 naive CD8 T cells was divided into five aliquots, of which four were sequenced. CD8 T cells were used in a methods study to benchmark molecular-identifier clustering-based TCR repertoire sequencing (MIDCIRS) and TCR RNA copy counting.

The CDR3 runs 19 amino acids, cysteine and phenylalanine included. The CDR3 DNA has 57 bases and is translated from base 1. The germline V gene gives CDR1 as MGHRA and CDR2 as YSYEKL. At the junction V is shortened by 0 bases and J by 0 bases, with 15 bases in between. Libraries of naive CD8 T cells were generated from roughly 21,000 to 960,000 sorted cells, with 10%, 30% or 50% of the purified RNA used. Naive CD8 T cells were FACS-sorted as CD8+CD4-CCR7+CD45RA+ on a BD FACSAria II into RLT Plus buffer. To test detection sensitivity, Jurkat RNA equivalent to about ten TCR copies was spiked into samples of about 19,000-1,000,000 naive CD8 T cells. CD8 T cells were enriched using RosetteSep CD8+ T Cell Enrichment Cocktail and Ficoll-Paque, and the enriched cells then underwent ACK red cell lysis. Overall study outcomes, separate from this receptor: Even against a background of about a million naive CD8 T cells, spiked-in Jurkat TCR RNA amounting to a single cell's worth was reported to be detectable. Around 2.8 recovered TCR RNA copies per cell were obtained by modeling, versus about 10 by digital PCR, implying a capture efficiency of 30% to 35%. When barcode sub-clustering was not used, chimeric consensus sequences inflated TCR diversity, with chimeras reaching as high as 47%. Spiked-in Jurkat TCR RNA (around 9 copies' worth), which is not part of the donor repertoire, was contained in the naive libraries. Highly expanded clone sizes could be underestimated if identical TCR molecules share a barcode. Clones above 20 RNA copies held over 97% of molecules in CMV-specific effector cells but under 1% in naive cells.

Libraries were constructed by PCR. Sequencing was performed on a NextSeq 500. Bulk TCR libraries were generated as previously described, with the TCR primers listed in Table S5 used. The Qiagen AllPrep DNA/RNA kit was used to purify total RNA. Reads from multiple sequencing runs of the same library were pooled before analysis. As for how the authors treated the data: Reads were retained only if the reads had an exact TCR constant sequence, and the retained reads were trimmed to 150 nt and grouped according to their 12-nt molecular barcodes. Reads inside each barcode group were sub-clustered using a 15% Levenshtein threshold, and a quality-weighted consensus sequence was constructed for each RNA molecule. Non-functional sequences were discarded, and so were lower-count sequences lying one edit away from another sequence. On the basis of fitting two negative binomial distributions, barcode sub-clusters with fewer than 20% of the maximum read count were discarded. In-frame beta chains were kept once TCRdb had trimmed the public reads at Q25 with fastp and called clones with MiXCR. Rows are unified per CDR3 protein, each entry keeping the most common DNA and genes. The V and J calls were determined by TCRdb, not by the authors. A total of approximately 630,000 distinct CDR3 sequences appear in this sample, about 25% of them only once. About 0.84% of the sample belongs to the ten largest clones.

This clonotype was seen repeatedly, ten times or more. Its antigen remains undetermined. No base qualities exist here, and no much larger clone lies one base off it. The rearrangement joined TRBV4-1 to TRBJ2-6; no D segment can be confidently identified. Source material: naive CD8+ T cells from blood, with Jurkat cell RNA spiked in. This specimen's cell subset or site label, per the study, means: FACS-sorted CD8+CD4-CCR7+CD45RA+ naive T cells. This TCR was sampled from a human donor in good health. Some libraries in this study had Jurkat cell RNA spiked in. The CDR3 region reads CASSQDPLPTSSGANVLTF. The nucleotide sequence is given as TGCGCCAGCAGCCAAGATCCCCTTCCTACCAGCTCTGGGGCCAACGTCCTGACTTTC.